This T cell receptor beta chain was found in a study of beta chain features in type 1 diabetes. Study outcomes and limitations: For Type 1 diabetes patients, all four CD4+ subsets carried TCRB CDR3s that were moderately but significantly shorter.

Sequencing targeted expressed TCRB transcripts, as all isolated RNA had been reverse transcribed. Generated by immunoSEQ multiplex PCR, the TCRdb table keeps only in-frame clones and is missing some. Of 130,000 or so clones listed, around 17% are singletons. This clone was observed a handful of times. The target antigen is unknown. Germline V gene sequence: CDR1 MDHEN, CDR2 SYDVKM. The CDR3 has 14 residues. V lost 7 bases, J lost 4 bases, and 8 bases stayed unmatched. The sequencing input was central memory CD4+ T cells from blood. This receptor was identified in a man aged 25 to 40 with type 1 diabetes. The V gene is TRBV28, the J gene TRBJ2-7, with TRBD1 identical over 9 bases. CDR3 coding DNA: TGTGCCAGCACCTCCGGGACAGGGTCTTACGAGCAGTACTTC. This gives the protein CASTSGTGSYEQYF.